This TCR beta chain derives from a study of blood T cell repertoires in COVID-19. The overall study: Some COVID-19 samples were acute and others convalescent; all came from the United States, Italy and Spain.

Sequencing was performed with immunoSEQ multiplex PCR; in TCRdb, only in-frame clones are kept and a portion is missing. Here the sample spans a few hundred thousand clones, 87% being singletons. The V and J ends lost 3 bases and 0 bases respectively, with 19 bases between them. The CDR3 has 18 amino acids. In germline, CDR1 is SGHTA, CDR2 FQGNSA. This chain uses TRBV7-2 with TRBJ2-3; the D gene is possibly TRBD2 (6 bases). The sequence came from a man aged 45-60 years with active or convalescent COVID-19. Sequencing was performed on peripheral blood. CDR3 bases: TGTGCCAGCAGCTTTAGCCTACTAGCTGCCTCTAGCACAGATACGCAGTATTTT. Translating gives CASSFSLLAASSTDTQYF. Full variable domain (missing parts from reference TRBV7-2 and TRBJ2-3): GAGVSQSPSNKVTEKGKDVELRCDPISGHTALYWYRQSLGQGLEFLIYFQGNSAPDKSGLPSDRFSAERTGGSVSTLTIQRTQQEDSAVYLCASSFSLLAASSTDTQYFGPGTRLTVL.